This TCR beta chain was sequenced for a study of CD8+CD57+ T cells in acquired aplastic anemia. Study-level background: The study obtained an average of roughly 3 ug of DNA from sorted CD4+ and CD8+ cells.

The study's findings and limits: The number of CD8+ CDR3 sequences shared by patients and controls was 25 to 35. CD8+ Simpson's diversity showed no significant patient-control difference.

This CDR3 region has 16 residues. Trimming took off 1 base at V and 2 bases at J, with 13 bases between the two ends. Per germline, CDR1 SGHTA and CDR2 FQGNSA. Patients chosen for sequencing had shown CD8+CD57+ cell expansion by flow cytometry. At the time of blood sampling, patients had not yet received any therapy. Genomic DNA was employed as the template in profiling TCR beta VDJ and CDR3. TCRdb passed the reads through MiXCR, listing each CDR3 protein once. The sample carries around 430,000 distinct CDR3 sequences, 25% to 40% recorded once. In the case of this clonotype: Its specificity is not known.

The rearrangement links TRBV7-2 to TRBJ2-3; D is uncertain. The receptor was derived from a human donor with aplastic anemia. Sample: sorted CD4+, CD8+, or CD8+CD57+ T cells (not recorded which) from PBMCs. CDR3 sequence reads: CASSLGLVGSTDTQYF. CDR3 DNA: TGTGCCAGCAGCTTAGGGCTAGTTGGGTCCACAGATACGCAGTATTTT.